This T cell receptor (beta chain) originates from a study of blood T cell repertoires in COVID-19. Two negative PCRs, clearance, or symptom resolution had been documented for recovered Cohort 3 donors. Generated by immunoSEQ multiplex PCR, the TCRdb table keeps only in-frame clones and is missing some. In the table there are about 150,000 clones, around 80% of which are singletons. Source material: PBMCs or T cells enriched from blood (not recorded which). The clonotype comes from a woman between 45 and 65 years old who had recovered from COVID-19.

The CDR3 region has the DNA TGTGCCATCAGTGAGTCCCTTGCCGGGGGCGAGCAGTACTTC. Amino acids: CAISESLAGGEQYF. J is TRBJ2-7 and V is TRBV10-3; D possibly corresponds to TRBD2 (6 bases). CDR3 size: 14 residues. The ends were cut back, 0 bases at V and 6 bases at J, with 12 bases in the middle. Germline V CDR1 and CDR2: ENHRY, SYGVKD.